Following are 23 T cell receptor beta chains from one sample sequenced in a study of identical twins. TCRdb reprocessed the 5' RACE reads via MiXCR and lists one record per CDR3 protein. The data show 300,000 to 400,000 distinct CDR3 sequences, more than 9% seen once. This sample was also put to use in a study of yellow fever vaccine responses in identical twins.

The specimen was CD8+ T cells sorted from blood. These receptors were taken from a woman between 18 and 30 years old in good health.

The sample holds a few counts of this clonotype. The chain is built from TRBV13 and TRBJ2-5; TRBD1 or TRBD2 may be the D gene (5 bases each). From germline, CDR1 is PRHDT and CDR2 FYEKMQ (reference sequence). The V end was cut by 5 bases, the J end by 9 bases, with 19 bases between. This CDR3 contains 14 residues. The CDR3 DNA reads as TGTGCCAGCAGCACCACCCTACGGGACCGGGCCCAGTACTTC. Encoded protein: CASSTTLRDRAQYF.

This clonotype has more than one count but fewer than ten. This chain's CDR3 is CSARIAGGPHEQYF. Here the CDR3 DNA reads TGCAGTGCTAGGATAGCGGGAGGGCCCCACGAGCAGTACTTC. The V gene is TRBV20-1, the J gene TRBJ2-7, with 11 bases matching TRBD2. V lost 3 bases to trimming and J lost 5 bases; unmatched junction nucleotides: 6. The CDR3 covers 14 residues. Germline lookup yields CDR1 DFQATT and CDR2 SNEGSKA (reference sequence).

The rearrangement links TRBV10-3 to TRBJ2-3, with TRBD2 matching 7 bases. Per the germline V gene, CDR1 is ENHRY and CDR2 is SYGVKD. V lost 3 bases and J lost 3; bases outside the gene matches: 9. The CDR3 covers 16 residues. The DNA for the CDR3 is TGTGCCATCAGTGAACAGCCACTAGCGACGACAGATACGCAGTATTTT. Translation gives CAISEQPLATTDTQYF.

This clonotype was observed many times. This sequence joins TRBV12-3 or TRBV12-4 and TRBJ2-3, with D possibly being TRBD2 (5 bases). Between the trimmed V and J ends, which lost 4 bases and 1 base, there was a span of 12 bases. CDR3 length: 15 amino acids. The chain's CDR3 is CASSSTAEGTDTQYF. The CDR3 coding sequence is TGTGCCAGCAGTTCTACAGCGGAGGGCACAGATACGCAGTATTTT.

Only a few counts were recorded for this clonotype. This rearrangement joins TRBV2 to TRBJ2-1; D ambiguous. Trimming left V 1 base short and J 9 bases short, with 13 bases between. The CDR3 runs 14 residues. Germline loops: CDR1 SNHLY, CDR2 FYNNEI. As DNA, the CDR3 is TGTGCCAGCAGTGAAGTCGGCGGATCCCTTGAGCAGTTCTTC. Protein sequence: CASSEVGGSLEQFF. The variable domain in full, with the rest retrieved from reference TRBV2 and TRBJ2-1, is EPEVTQTPSHQVTQMGQEVILRCVPISNHLYFYWYRQILGQKVEFLVSFYNNEISEKSEIFDDQFSVERPDGSNFTLKIRSTKLEDSAMYFCASSEVGGSLEQFFGPGTRLTVL.

In this sample, this clonotype turned up a few times. The CDR3 reads CASSSSAVLYNEQFF. The DNA of the CDR3 is TGTGCCAGCAGCTCCTCGGCGGTCCTCTACAATGAGCAGTTCTTC. The chain employs TRBV7-6 and TRBJ2-1; D gene uncertain. Trimming took off 4 bases at V and 3 bases at J, with 13 bases between the two ends. Germline V gene sequence: CDR1 SGHVS, CDR2 FNYEAQ. The CDR3 totals 15 residues.

There are a few counts of this clonotype. The gene calls are TRBV29-1 and TRBJ2-1, with D perhaps assigned TRBD1 or TRBD2 (5 bases each). V was clipped by 7 bases and J by 3 bases, with 13 bases between them. CDR3 length: 13 residues. The germline V gene has CDR1 SQVTM and CDR2 ANQGSEA. The CDR3 DNA reads TGCAGCGGGGACGATCCCTACTACAATGAGCAGTTCTTC. Its translation: CSGDDPYYNEQFF.

This clonotype was counted between two and nine times. The V and J genes are TRBV19 and TRBJ1-6; 8 bases fit TRBD1. CDR3 length: 17 residues. The V segment lost 1 base and the J segment 8 bases; nucleotides outside the gene matches: 10. Germline CDR1 reads LNHDA; CDR2 reads SQIVND (reference sequence). CDR3 bases: TGTGCCAGTAGTATAGTTGCTCAGGGGGCCACGGATTCACCCCTCCACTTT. Its protein is CASSIVAQGATDSPLHF.

This clonotype has ten or more counts. The chain links TRBV12-3 or TRBV12-4 to TRBJ2-3; TRBD2 is a possible D gene (6 bases). Trimming left V 6 bases short and J 2 bases short, with 21 bases between. The length of the CDR3 is 17 residues. The CDR3 nucleotides read TGTGCCAGCAGCCCTCATCCCAGGCGGGAACCCACAGATACGCAGTATTTT. It codes for CASSPHPRREPTDTQYF.

V and J are TRBV6-1 and TRBJ2-5; tentative D call: TRBD1 (6 bases). Germline-derived CDR1 and CDR2 are MNHNS and SASEGT. The CDR3 is 16 amino acids. V was cut by 0 bases and J by 2 bases, with 13 bases left in between. CDR3 protein: CASSEAWGQGQETQYF. The DNA of the CDR3 is TGTGCCAGCAGTGAAGCCTGGGGGCAGGGACAAGAGACCCAGTACTTC.

This clonotype has only a few counts. J is TRBJ2-7 and V is TRBV7-9, with TRBD1 as a possible D gene (5 bases). The CDR3 consists of 14 residues. CDR1 and CDR2 from the germline V gene are SEHNR and FQNEAQ (reference sequence). Between the trimmed V and J ends, which lost 0 bases and 3 bases, there was a span of 9 bases. The CDR3 spells CASSLAQGNYEQYF. The DNA for the CDR3 is TGTGCCAGCAGCTTAGCGCAGGGCAACTACGAGCAGTACTTC.

This clonotype has just a few counts. The chain is built from TRBV28 and TRBJ1-2; 8 bases match TRBD1. This CDR3 has 16 residues. Germline CDR1 reads MDHEN; CDR2 reads SYDVKM. V lost 7 bases, J lost 4 bases, and 14 bases stayed unmatched. The CDR3 nucleotides are TGTGCCAGCAACCCCTTTCTGGACAGGGTGGCCTATGGCTACACCTTC. The encoded protein is CASNPFLDRVAYGYTF.

This clonotype occurred many times. This chain connects TRBV6-1 to TRBJ1-6; the match to TRBD1 covers 8 bases. CDR1 is MNHNS and CDR2 is SASEGT in the germline V gene. The length of the CDR3 is 14 residues. Germline trimming cut 7 bases from V and 3 bases from J; bases unmatched to any gene: 2. This CDR3 is CASKTGGYNSPLHF. The CDR3 bases are TGTGCCAGCAAAACAGGGGGCTATAATTCACCCCTCCACTTT.

J is TRBJ2-2 and V is TRBV9; 10 positions match TRBD1. The CDR3 runs 16 residues. Germline lookup yields CDR1 SGDLS and CDR2 YYNGEE. V was clipped by 4 bases and J by 1 base; unmatched bases: 4. The CDR3 spells CASSPGTGVNTGELFF. The CDR3 DNA is TGTGCCAGCAGCCCCGGGACAGGGGTGAACACCGGGGAGCTGTTTTTT.

This clonotype showed up many times. CDR3 region: CASSFGLVNTGELFF. The CDR3 nucleotides are TGTGCCAGCAGTTTTGGATTGGTGAACACCGGGGAGCTGTTTTTT. This rearrangement joins TRBV28 to TRBJ2-2, with D unclear. Germline loops: CDR1 MDHEN, CDR2 SYDVKM. This CDR3 has 15 residues. The V gene lost 3 bases and the J gene lost 1 base, with 9 bases spanning the gap.

This clonotype was seen at least ten times. The chain joins TRBV29-1 to TRBJ2-3, with D hard to call. The germline V gene has CDR1 SQVTM and CDR2 ANQGSEA. This CDR3 contains 11 residues. Trimming took 6 bases from V and 6 from J, leaving 10 bases between them. The CDR3 loop reads CSVTIWDTQYF. In DNA, the CDR3 is TGCAGCGTAACCATTTGGGATACGCAGTATTTT.

This clonotype appeared a few times. This sequence joins TRBV5-6 and TRBJ2-1, with 8 bases matching TRBD2. Losses at the gene ends were 3 bases for V and 8 bases for J; bases not matched to a gene: 10. The V gene's germline CDR1 is SGHDT and CDR2 YYEEEE. The CDR3 has 15 amino acids. CDR3 bases: TGTGCCAGCAGCTCCTTGGTAGCGGGATTGTATGAGCAGTTCTTC. Amino acids: CASSSLVAGLYEQFF.

This clonotype has only a few counts. The gene calls are TRBV29-1 and TRBJ2-3, with 11 bases identical to TRBD2. Trimming cost V 3 bases and J 2 bases; bases outside gene matches: 1. Germline V gives CDR1 SQVTM, CDR2 ANQGSEA. The CDR3 extends over 14 amino acids. For the CDR3, the DNA is TGCAGCGTTGATAGCGGGAGGGCCACAGATACGCAGTATTTT. Protein: CSVDSGRATDTQYF.

This chain connects TRBV6-6 to TRBJ2-5; 7 bases match TRBD1. The CDR3 is 13 amino acids. V lost 6 bases and J lost 4; bases outside the gene matches: 5. Germline assignment: CDR1 MNHNY and CDR2 SVGAGI (reference sequence). The CDR3 reads CASRQTGRETQYF. Here the CDR3 DNA reads TGTGCCAGCAGGCAGACAGGGCGAGAGACCCAGTACTTC.

DNA for the CDR3: TGTGCCAGCAGCCCACTAGCCAAAAACATTCAGTACTTC. It codes for CASSPLAKNIQYF. The chain employs TRBV6-1 and TRBJ2-4, with no clear D. Trimming removed 6 bases at V and 0 bases at J, with 6 bases between. The germline V gene encodes CDR1 MNHNS and CDR2 SASEGT. This CDR3 has 13 amino acids.

The rearrangement joins TRBV6-5 to TRBJ1-1, with D unclear. Germline V gene sequence: CDR1 MNHEY, CDR2 SVGAGI. The CDR3 contains 14 residues. V lost 3 bases and J lost 7, with 15 bases in between. In nucleotides, the CDR3 is TGTGCCAGCAGTTATTCGGTCCCGACGGATGAAGCTTTCTTT. It codes for CASSYSVPTDEAFF.

This clonotype was seen a handful of times. The gene calls are TRBV5-1 and TRBJ2-5; 7 positions agree with TRBD2. V shed 0 bases, J shed 4 bases, and the junction held 9 bases outside the gene matches. Looked up from germline, CDR1 is SGHRS and CDR2 is YFSETQ. CDR3 length equals 16 residues. Written as DNA, the CDR3 is TGCGCCAGCAGCTTGGAGTGGGCGGGAGTAGGAGAGACCCAGTACTTC. It translates to CASSLEWAGVGETQYF.

This clonotype was detected only a few times. This chain joins TRBV2 and TRBJ2-1, with no clear D. This CDR3 is 15 amino acids long. Germline CDR1 SNHLY, CDR2 FYNNEI. The V gene lost 1 base and the J gene lost 6 bases, with 13 bases spanning the gap. CDR3 DNA: TGTGCCAGCAGTGAAGGGACGGCCGCCCCCAATGAGCAGTTCTTC. It is translated as CASSEGTAAPNEQFF. Variable domain in full (rest from reference TRBV2 and TRBJ2-1): EPEVTQTPSHQVTQMGQEVILRCVPISNHLYFYWYRQILGQKVEFLVSFYNNEISEKSEIFDDQFSVERPDGSNFTLKIRSTKLEDSAMYFCASSEGTAAPNEQFFGPGTRLTVL.